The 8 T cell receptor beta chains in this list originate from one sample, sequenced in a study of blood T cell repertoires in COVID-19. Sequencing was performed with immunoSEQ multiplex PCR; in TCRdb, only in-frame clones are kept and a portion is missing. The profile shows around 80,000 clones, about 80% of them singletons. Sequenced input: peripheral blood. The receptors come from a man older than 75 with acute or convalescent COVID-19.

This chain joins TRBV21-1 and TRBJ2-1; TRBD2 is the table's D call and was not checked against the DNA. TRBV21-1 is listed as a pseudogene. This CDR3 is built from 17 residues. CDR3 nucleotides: TGTGCCAGCAGCCCAGCCAGGAAGGGGACTGGTCTCAATGAGCAGTTCTTC. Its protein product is CASSPARKGTGLNEQFF.

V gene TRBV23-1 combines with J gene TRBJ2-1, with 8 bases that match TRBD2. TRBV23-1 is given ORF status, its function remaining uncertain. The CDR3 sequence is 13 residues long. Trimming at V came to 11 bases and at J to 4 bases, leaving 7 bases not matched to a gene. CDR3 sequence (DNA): TGCGCCGCCGCGGGGGGCACATACAATGAGCAGTTCTTC. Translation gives CAAAGGTYNEQFF.

The CDR3, as DNA: TGTGCCAGCAGGCAGACAGGGGCGGAAGAGCAGTACTTC. It is translated as CASRQTGAEEQYF. V and J are TRBV25-1 and TRBJ2-7, with 8 bases that match TRBD1. The CDR3 consists of 13 residues. Unmatched junction bases numbered 8, after V lost 6 bases and J lost 7 bases. Germline CDR1 MGHDK, CDR2 SYGVNS.

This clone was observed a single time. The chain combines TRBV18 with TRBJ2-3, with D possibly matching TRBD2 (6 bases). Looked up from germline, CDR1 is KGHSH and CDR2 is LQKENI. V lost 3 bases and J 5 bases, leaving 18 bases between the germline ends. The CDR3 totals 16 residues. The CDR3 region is CASSPARALGGDTQYF. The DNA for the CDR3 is TGTGCCAGCTCACCGGCACGGGCTTTGGGAGGAGATACGCAGTATTTT.

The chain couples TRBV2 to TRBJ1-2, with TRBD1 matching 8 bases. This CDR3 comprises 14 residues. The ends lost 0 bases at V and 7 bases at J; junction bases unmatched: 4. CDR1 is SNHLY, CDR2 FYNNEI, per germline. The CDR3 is CASSEAVQGAGYTF. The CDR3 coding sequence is TGTGCCAGCAGTGAAGCGGTCCAGGGGGCTGGCTACACCTTC.

The chain's CDR3 is CASSYTGRGHGETQYF. The CDR3 DNA follows: TGTGCCAGCAGTTACACAGGCAGGGGGCACGGGGAGACCCAGTACTTC. The chain couples TRBV6-5 to TRBJ2-5; TRBD1 agrees at 8 bases. Unmatched junction bases numbered 10, after V lost 2 bases and J lost 5 bases. This CDR3 spans 16 amino acids. Germline lookup yields CDR1 MNHEY and CDR2 SVGAGI.

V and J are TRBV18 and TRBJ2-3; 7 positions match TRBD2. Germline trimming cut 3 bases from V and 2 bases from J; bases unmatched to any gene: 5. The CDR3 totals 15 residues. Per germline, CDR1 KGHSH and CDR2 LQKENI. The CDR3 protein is CASSPGGLNTDTQYF. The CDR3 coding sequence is TGTGCCAGCTCACCGGGGGGGTTGAACACAGATACGCAGTATTTT.

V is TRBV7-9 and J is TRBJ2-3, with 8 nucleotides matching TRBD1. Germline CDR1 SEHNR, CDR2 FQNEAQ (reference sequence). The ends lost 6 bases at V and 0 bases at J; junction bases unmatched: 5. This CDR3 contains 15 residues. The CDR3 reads CASSDRGYSTDTQYF. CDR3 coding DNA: TGTGCCAGCAGTGACAGGGGATACAGCACAGATACGCAGTATTTT.